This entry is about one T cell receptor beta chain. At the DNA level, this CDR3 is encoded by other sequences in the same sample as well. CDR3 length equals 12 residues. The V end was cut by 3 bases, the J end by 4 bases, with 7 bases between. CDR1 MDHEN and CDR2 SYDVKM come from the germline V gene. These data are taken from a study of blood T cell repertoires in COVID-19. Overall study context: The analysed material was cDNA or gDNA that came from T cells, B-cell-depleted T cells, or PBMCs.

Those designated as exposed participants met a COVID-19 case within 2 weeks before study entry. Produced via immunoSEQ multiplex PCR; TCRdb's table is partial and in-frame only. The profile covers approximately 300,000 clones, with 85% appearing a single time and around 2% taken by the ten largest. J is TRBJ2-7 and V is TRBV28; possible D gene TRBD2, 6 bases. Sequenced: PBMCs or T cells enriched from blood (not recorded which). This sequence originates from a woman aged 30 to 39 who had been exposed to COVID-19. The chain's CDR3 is CASSLAGYEQYF. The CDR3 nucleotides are TGTGCCAGCAGTTTGGCGGGATACGAGCAGTACTTC.